These 13 T cell receptor beta chains came from one sample sequenced in a study of T cells in narcolepsy. Here immunoSEQ multiplex PCR was the method, and the copy in TCRdb shows in-frame clones only, minus some. The repertoire holds 25,000 to 30,000 clones, with about four fifths as singletons. Sequenced sample: memory (CD45RA-) CD4+ T cells from blood. The receptors shown here come from a human donor in good health.

The V call is TRBV5-4, the J call TRBJ2-3, with 10 bases lining up with TRBD2. CDR3 length: 16 residues. Trimming cost V 4 bases and J 2 bases; bases outside gene matches: 7. Germline CDR1 SGHNT, CDR2 YYREEE (reference sequence). CDR3 residues: CASSLGLAEATDTQYF. The CDR3 bases are TGTGCCAGCAGCCTCGGACTAGCGGAAGCCACAGATACGCAGTATTTT.

The chain couples TRBV7-3 to TRBJ2-3; D is uncertain. CDR3 length: 16 amino acids. The V gene's germline CDR1 is SGHTA and CDR2 FQGTGA. Deletions cut 8 bases from V and 1 base from J, with 19 bases between. Here the CDR3 DNA reads TGTGCCAGCTCCCCAAAGGGTGGCAGCCGCACAGATACGCAGTATTTT. Its protein product is CASSPKGGSRTDTQYF.

The chain couples TRBV5-4 to TRBJ2-3; D perhaps matches TRBD2 (6 bases). The V end lost 5 bases, the J end lost 2 bases, and 15 bases lay between the germline ends. Germline V CDR1 and CDR2: SGHNT, YYREEE (reference sequence). The CDR3 has 15 amino acids. CDR3 bases: TGTGCCAGCAGGGAGGGAGGCACAACCACAGATACGCAGTATTTT. Protein: CASREGGTTTDTQYF.

This chain connects TRBV6-6 to TRBJ2-7; no clear D gene. The CDR3 spans 15 residues. The V gene's germline CDR1 is MNHNY and CDR2 SVGAGI (reference sequence). V was cut by 4 bases and J by 0 bases, with 13 bases left in between. In DNA, the CDR3 is TGTGCCAGCAGTTCAGGACCCTGGCGCTCCTACGAGCAGTACTTC. Translation gives CASSSGPWRSYEQYF.

This clone was counted a single time. The V call is TRBV27, the J call TRBJ2-7, with 10 bases fitting TRBD2. The CDR3 sequence is 16 residues long. Germline lookup yields CDR1 MNHEY and CDR2 SMNVEV (reference sequence). The V gene end was trimmed by 6 bases and the J gene end by 2 bases; junction bases not matched to a gene: 10. CDR3 sequence (DNA): TGTGCCAGCAGCCAGAGCGGGAGGGCCGTCACCTACGAGCAGTACTTC. As protein: CASSQSGRAVTYEQYF.

V is TRBV28 and J is TRBJ2-5; 7 nucleotides align to TRBD1. The germline gives CDR1 MDHEN, CDR2 SYDVKM. Unmatched junction bases numbered 5, after V lost 2 bases and J lost 2 bases. The CDR3 extends over 15 amino acids. The CDR3 DNA is TGTGCCAGCAGTTTAGTAGGCAGGGGGCAAGAGACCCAGTACTTC. It specifies CASSLVGRGQETQYF.

The chain couples TRBV4-1 to TRBJ2-5; 11 nucleotides line up with TRBD2. Per the germline V gene, CDR1 is MGHRA and CDR2 is YSYEKL. The CDR3 runs to 16 residues. Trimming removed 3 bases from V and 2 bases from J; junction bases left unmatched: 5. In nucleotides, the CDR3 is TGCGCCAGCAGCCAGACGGGACTAGCGGAACAAGAGACCCAGTACTTC. This sequence encodes CASSQTGLAEQETQYF.

This chain joins TRBV7-9 and TRBJ1-1; tentatively, D is TRBD1 (5 bases). Germline V gives CDR1 SEHNR, CDR2 FQNEAQ (reference sequence). The CDR3 length is 15 residues. The ends were cut back, 4 bases at V and 4 bases at J, with 16 bases in the middle. CDR3 sequence: CASSSGGVRSTEAFF. The CDR3 DNA reads as TGTGCCAGCAGCTCCGGGGGGGTTCGAAGCACTGAAGCTTTCTTT.

The chain carries TRBV6-6 and TRBJ2-1; 8 nucleotides align to TRBD2. Germline V lookup: CDR1 MNHNY, CDR2 SVGAGI (reference sequence). This CDR3 has 15 residues. V trimming: 8 bases; J trimming: 8 bases; junction bases outside the gene matches: 14. The CDR3 DNA is TGTGCCAGCGCCCAAGGGGGAGCGGGGGACCATGAGCAGTTCTTC. Translation: CASAQGGAGDHEQFF.

This sequence joins TRBV14 and TRBJ2-5; D unresolved. Germline lookup yields CDR1 SGHDN and CDR2 FVKESK. The CDR3 totals 13 residues. Trimming removed 1 base at V and 4 bases at J, with 7 bases between. CDR3 bases: TGTGCCAGCAGCCAAGTGGACCTAGAGACCCAGTACTTC. This translates into CASSQVDLETQYF.

The chain uses TRBV29-1 and TRBJ2-2; 8 bases fit TRBD1. Germline lookup yields CDR1 SQVTM and CDR2 ANQGSEA. With 2 bases clipped from V and 3 bases from J, the junction kept 2 bases outside the gene matches. The CDR3 extends over 14 amino acids. The DNA of the CDR3 is TGCAGCGTTGAAAGACAGGGGTACACCGGGGAGCTGTTTTTT. It encodes CSVERQGYTGELFF.

This rearrangement joins TRBV4-1 to TRBJ1-2, with no clear D. This CDR3 is built from 17 residues. Trimming removed 5 bases from V and 4 bases from J, with 23 bases in between. Germline V gene lookup returns CDR1 MGHRA and CDR2 YSYEKL. The CDR3, as DNA: TGCGCCAGCAGCACCGTCTCCCAGAACCGAAAGACCTATGGCTACACCTTC. Its translation: CASSTVSQNRKTYGYTF.

A word on this clone: At one end the junction does not follow the germline gene, possibly because of a read error. The V call is TRBV28, the J call TRBJ2-1; 7 bases line up with TRBD1. Germline assignment: CDR1 MDHEN and CDR2 SYDVKM. The CDR3 contains 16 residues. DNA for the CDR3: TGTGCCAGCAGTCGAGACAGGGCCCGAGGGTACAGTGAGCAGTTCTTC. This gives the protein CASSRDRARGYSEQFF.